The 18 T cell receptor beta chains below all came from one sample that was sequenced in a study of blood T cell repertoires in COVID-19. Profiled with immunoSEQ multiplex PCR; TCRdb holds only in-frame clones, not every one. The sample lists approximately 150,000 clones, around nine tenths occurring once. Sample: peripheral blood. Receptors were obtained from a human donor in a cohort sampled during active COVID-19.

The chain couples TRBV6-5 to TRBJ1-5, with D unclear. The CDR3 has 15 amino acids. Germline V lookup: CDR1 MNHEY, CDR2 SVGAGI. Trimming pared 0 bases from V and 5 bases from J, leaving 11 bases between. Here the CDR3 reads CASSYSNRFDQPQHF. In DNA, the CDR3 is TGTGCCAGCAGTTACTCGAATCGGTTTGATCAGCCCCAGCATTTT.

The gene calls are TRBV29-1 and TRBJ1-1, with a weak D call TRBD1 (6 bases). The length of the CDR3 is 14 residues. V shed 7 bases and J shed 6 bases, with 21 bases lying between them. From germline, CDR1 is SQVTM and CDR2 ANQGSEA. The CDR3 nucleotides are TGCAGCGCATCCGCGACAGGTCGGACGGCTGAAGCTTTCTTT. This sequence encodes CSASATGRTAEAFF.

The gene calls are TRBV19 and TRBJ1-6, with D unclear. The V gene lost 3 bases and the J gene lost 0 bases, with 21 bases spanning the gap. The CDR3 consists of 20 residues. Germline CDR1 is LNHDA and CDR2 is SQIVND (reference sequence). The CDR3 sequence: CASSMYWTAHQSSYNSPLHF. As DNA, the CDR3 is TGTGCCAGTAGTATGTACTGGACTGCGCATCAGAGCTCCTATAATTCACCCCTCCACTTT.

The chain combines TRBV16 with TRBJ2-7; 7 bases map to TRBD1. The CDR3 totals 14 residues. The V gene's germline CDR1 is KGHSY and CDR2 FQNENV. V shed 3 bases, J shed 3 bases, and the junction held 5 bases outside the gene matches. The CDR3 DNA is TGTGCCAGCAGCCACCTGGGACAGAGCTACGAGCAGTACTTC. This sequence encodes CASSHLGQSYEQYF.

The rearrangement joins TRBV3-1 (or the pseudogene TRBV3-2) to TRBJ2-7, with D perhaps TRBD1 (7 bases). The CDR3 has 14 residues. Germline CDR1 LGHDT, CDR2 YNNKEL (reference sequence). The V end was cut by 3 bases, the J end by 6 bases, with 15 bases between. This CDR3 reads CASSQGRGVPEQYF. The CDR3 coding sequence is TGTGCCAGCAGCCAGGGCAGGGGGGTACCCGAGCAGTACTTC.

This clone was picked up one time. The chain links TRBV29-1 to TRBJ1-2, with D perhaps TRBD1 (6 bases). Trimming took 8 bases from V and 6 from J, leaving 22 bases between them. There are 14 residues in the CDR3. Germline values: CDR1 SQVTM, CDR2 ANQGSEA. The CDR3 sequence is CSSLRGGGLDGYTF. DNA of the CDR3: TGCAGCTCCCTCCGGGGAGGGGGTCTGGATGGCTACACCTTC. The full variable domain, its missing parts supplied by reference TRBV29-1 and TRBJ1-2, is SAVISQKPSRDICQRGTSLTIQCQVDSQVTMMFWYRQQPGQSLTLIATANQGSEATYESGFVIDKFPISRPNLTFSTLTVSNMSPEDSSIYLCSSLRGGGLDGYTFGSGTRLTVV.

The sample holds a few counts of this clone. The chain combines TRBV24-1 with TRBJ1-2; 9 nucleotides agree with TRBD1. CDR3 length equals 15 residues. The germline gives CDR1 KGHDR, CDR2 SFDVKD. The V segment lost 9 bases and the J segment 4 bases; nucleotides outside the gene matches: 11. The CDR3 DNA is TGTGCCACCCAGGGGACAGGGACGAAGGGCTATGGCTACACCTTC. Translation: CATQGTGTKGYGYTF.

CDR3 DNA: TGTGCCAGCAGCCAAGATGGGGGCGTCCCCCAGCATTTT. Translated, it gives CASSQDGGVPQHF. J is TRBJ1-5 and V is TRBV14; a possible D gene is TRBD1 (6 bases). Between the trimmed V and J ends, which lost 0 bases and 10 bases, there was a span of 10 bases. CDR1 is SGHDN, CDR2 FVKESK, per germline. The CDR3 is 13 residues long.

This clone occurred once. The chain uses TRBV9 and TRBJ2-5; unclear D gene. V lost 0 bases and J 1 base, leaving 10 bases between the germline ends. This CDR3 region has 15 residues. Per the germline V gene, CDR1 is SGDLS and CDR2 is YYNGEE. The DNA for the CDR3 is TGTGCCAGCAGCGTAGGAATGAGGATCCAAGAGACCCAGTACTTC. This encodes CASSVGMRIQETQYF.

V gene TRBV5-6 combines with J gene TRBJ2-4, with 8 bases identical to TRBD2. There are 14 residues in the CDR3. V trimming: 4 bases; J trimming: 6 bases; junction bases outside the gene matches: 6. The germline V gene has CDR1 SGHDT and CDR2 YYEEEE. In DNA form, the CDR3 reads TGTGCCAGCAGCCTCGAGGGACTAGGAAACATTCAGTACTTC. Translation: CASSLEGLGNIQYF.

V is TRBV2 and J is TRBJ2-7; 11 nucleotides line up with TRBD1. Trimming at V came to 4 bases and at J to 7 bases, leaving 9 bases not matched to a gene. The CDR3 runs to 15 residues. Germline CDR1 reads SNHLY; CDR2 reads FYNNEI. The CDR3 DNA reads TGTGCCAGCAGTGGCGCGGGACAGGGGGTTGTGGAGCAGTACTTC. Protein sequence: CASSGAGQGVVEQYF.

This clone was recorded a few times. The CDR3 loop is CASSGQLFNEQFF. Written as DNA, the CDR3 is TGTGCCAGCAGCGGACAGCTTTTCAATGAGCAGTTCTTC. V usage is TRBV12-3 or TRBV12-4 and J usage is TRBJ2-1, with D possibly being TRBD1 (6 bases). The CDR3 is made up of 13 amino acids. The V end lost 6 bases, the J end lost 6 bases, and 12 bases lay between the germline ends.

V gene TRBV4-1 combines with J gene TRBJ1-2; the D gene is possibly TRBD1 (6 bases). CDR3 size: 15 residues. Trimming took 2 bases from V and 2 from J, leaving 12 bases between them. Germline CDR1 and CDR2: MGHRA and YSYEKL. The DNA of the CDR3 is TGCGCCAGCAGCCAACAAACGGACAGAAACTATGGCTACACCTTC. Protein sequence: CASSQQTDRNYGYTF.

This clone was counted a single time. This chain joins TRBV3-1 (or the pseudogene TRBV3-2) and TRBJ2-1, with 12 bases fitting TRBD2. The CDR3 consists of 20 residues. V lost 2 bases and J lost 6; bases outside the gene matches: 17. Per germline, CDR1 LGHDT and CDR2 YNNKEL (reference sequence). CDR3 in amino acids: CASSQKPLPRLAGEANEQFF. The CDR3 coding sequence is TGTGCCAGCAGCCAAAAGCCCTTACCTCGACTAGCGGGAGAGGCCAATGAGCAGTTCTTC.

The rearrangement links TRBV6-1 to TRBJ2-3; 9 bases agree with TRBD2. The trim removed 1 base at V and 9 bases at J, leaving 11 bases unmatched. Germline values: CDR1 MNHNS, CDR2 SASEGT. The CDR3 contains 16 residues. CDR3 loop: CASSEGGGRAGRTQYF. Written as DNA, the CDR3 is TGTGCCAGCAGTGAAGGGGGCGGGAGGGCCGGTCGCACGCAGTATTTT.

V usage is TRBV19 and J usage is TRBJ2-4, with unresolved D. Trimming stripped 6 bases from V and 5 bases from J, with 8 bases between. Germline V lookup: CDR1 LNHDA, CDR2 SQIVND (reference sequence). CDR3 length: 12 residues. The CDR3 nucleotides read TGTGCCAGTAGCCCCCGGGAAAACATTCAGTACTTC. Its protein is CASSPRENIQYF. The complete variable domain, with remaining parts taken from reference TRBV19 and TRBJ2-4, reads DGGITQSPKYLFRKEGQNVTLSCEQNLNHDAMYWYRQDPGQGLRLIYYSQIVNDFQKGDIAEGYSVSREKKESFPLTVTSAQKNPTAFYLCASSPRENIQYFGAGTRLSVL.

This clone was recorded once. CDR3 region: CASSDPRQGRYEQYF. The CDR3 coding sequence is TGTGCCAGCAGTGACCCGAGACAGGGTCGGTACGAGCAGTACTTC. The rearrangement uses TRBV6-1 and TRBJ2-7, with TRBD1 matching 7 bases. V lost 3 bases to trimming and J lost 4 bases; unmatched junction nucleotides: 9. CDR3 length: 15 residues. Germline CDR1 is MNHNS and CDR2 is SASEGT.

The chain uses TRBV3-1 (or the pseudogene TRBV3-2) and TRBJ1-4; D is unresolved. Germline V CDR1 and CDR2: LGHDT, YNNKEL (reference sequence). V dropped 4 bases and J dropped 0 bases, with 6 bases sitting between them. CDR3 length: 14 amino acids. CDR3 bases: TGTGCCAGCAGCCGGGGAGCAACTAATGAAAAACTGTTTTTT. Amino acid sequence: CASSRGATNEKLFF.